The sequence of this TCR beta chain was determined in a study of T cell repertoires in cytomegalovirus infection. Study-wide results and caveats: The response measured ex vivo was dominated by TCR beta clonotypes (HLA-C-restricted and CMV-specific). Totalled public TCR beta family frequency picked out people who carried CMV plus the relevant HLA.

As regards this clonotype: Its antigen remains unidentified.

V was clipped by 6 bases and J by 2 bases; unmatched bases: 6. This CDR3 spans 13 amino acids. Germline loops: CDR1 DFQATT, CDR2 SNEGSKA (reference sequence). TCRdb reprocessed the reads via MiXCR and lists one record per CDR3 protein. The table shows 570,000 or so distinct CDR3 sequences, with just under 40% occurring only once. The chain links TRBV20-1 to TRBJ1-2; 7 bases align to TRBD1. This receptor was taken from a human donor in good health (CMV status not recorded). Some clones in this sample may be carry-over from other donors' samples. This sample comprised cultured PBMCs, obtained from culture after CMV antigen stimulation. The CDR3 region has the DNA TGCAGTGCCCCGACAGGGCCCAACTATGGCTACACCTTC. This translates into CSAPTGPNYGYTF.